Below are 27 T cell receptor beta chains sequenced from a single sample in a study of technical replicates of blood from a handful of donors. Measured with immunoSEQ multiplex PCR; TCRdb has only the in-frame clones, and not every one. The table records tens of thousands of clones, about 98% of them present only once. The sequenced sample was T cells isolated from PBMCs. The receptors shown here come from a human donor in good health.

The chain has TRBV2 and TRBJ2-7, with TRBD1 as a possible D gene (5 bases). Germline loops: CDR1 SNHLY, CDR2 FYNNEI. Trimming left V 6 bases short and J 2 bases short, with 14 bases between. This CDR3 has 14 residues. DNA for the CDR3: TGTGCCAGCAGAGCACGCCAGGGCCCCTACGAGCAGTACTTC. This sequence encodes CASRARQGPYEQYF.

V usage is TRBV27 and J usage is TRBJ2-7, with D perhaps TRBD2 (6 bases). CDR3 length: 12 amino acids. V dropped 3 bases and J dropped 7 bases, with 10 bases sitting between them. Germline V gene data show CDR1 as MNHEY and CDR2 as SMNVEV (reference sequence). Written as DNA, the CDR3 is TGTGCCAGCAGTTTGGGGGGTCTTGAGCAGTACTTC. Its protein is CASSLGGLEQYF.

The J gene is TRBJ2-5, the V gene TRBV11-3; D perhaps matches TRBD1 (7 bases). This CDR3 comprises 19 residues. Trimming removed 0 bases from V and 6 bases from J, with 26 bases in between. The germline gives CDR1 SGHNT, CDR2 YENEEA. The chain's CDR3 is CASSLDVFLDQGGGQTQYF. In DNA form, the CDR3 reads TGTGCCAGCAGCTTAGATGTGTTCCTCGATCAGGGGGGCGGACAGACCCAGTACTTC.

This sequence joins TRBV29-1 and TRBJ1-5, with TRBD1 matching over 10 bases. The V gene's germline CDR1 is SQVTM and CDR2 ANQGSEA. The CDR3 consists of 13 residues. The V segment lost 7 bases and the J segment 7 bases; nucleotides outside the gene matches: 7. The CDR3 is CSASGQGGQPQHF. The CDR3 DNA reads as TGCAGCGCTTCTGGACAGGGGGGCCAGCCCCAGCATTTT.

CDR3 DNA sequence: TGTGCCAGCAGTGGGCGACAGATTTATAGCAATCAGCCCCAGCATTTT. It translates to CASSGRQIYSNQPQHF. This chain connects TRBV6-1 to TRBJ1-5; D perhaps matches TRBD1 (5 bases). The CDR3 is 16 amino acids. In germline, CDR1 is MNHNS, CDR2 SASEGT. V dropped 4 bases and J dropped 0 bases, with 13 bases sitting between them.

This rearrangement joins TRBV19 to TRBJ2-5, with 12 positions matching TRBD2. Germline V gene lookup returns CDR1 LNHDA and CDR2 SQIVND (reference sequence). J was trimmed by 7 bases and V by 9 bases; bases with no gene match: 18. The CDR3 extends over 17 amino acids. The CDR3 spells CASKRLAGEGAGGTQYF. CDR3 in DNA: TGTGCCAGCAAAAGACTAGCGGGAGAGGGTGCAGGGGGGACCCAGTACTTC. The whole variable domain, remainder taken from reference TRBV19 and TRBJ2-5, is DGGITQSPKYLFRKEGQNVTLSCEQNLNHDAMYWYRQDPGQGLRLIYYSQIVNDFQKGDIAEGYSVSREKKESFPLTVTSAQKNPTAFYLCASKRLAGEGAGGTQYFGPGTRLLVL.

The chain uses TRBV6-6 and TRBJ1-2; D uncertain. Germline loops: CDR1 MNHNY, CDR2 SVGAGI (reference sequence). The V end lost 3 bases, the J end lost 8 bases, and 16 bases lay between the germline ends. The CDR3 has 14 residues. The CDR3: CASSYPPRRGGYTF. Here the CDR3 DNA reads TGTGCCAGCAGTTATCCCCCGCGTAGAGGCGGCTACACCTTC.

This rearrangement joins TRBV5-1 to TRBJ2-1; 8 bases map to TRBD2. The CDR3 is made up of 15 amino acids. V shed 2 bases, J shed 4 bases, and the junction held 5 bases outside the gene matches. Germline V gene data show CDR1 as SGHRS and CDR2 as YFSETQ. The DNA for the CDR3 is TGCGCCAGCAGCTTAGGCGGGGGGAGATACAATGAGCAGTTCTTC. Its translation is CASSLGGGRYNEQFF.

The genes are TRBV5-6 and TRBJ2-7, with D unresolved. The V gene lost 1 base and the J gene lost 5 bases, with 7 bases spanning the gap. This CDR3 is 12 amino acids long. Per germline, CDR1 SGHDT and CDR2 YYEEEE. The CDR3 loop is CASSLNLNEQYF. The CDR3 DNA follows: TGTGCCAGCAGCTTGAACTTGAACGAGCAGTACTTC.

In nucleotides, the CDR3 is TGTGCCAGCAGCCAAGTGGGAGGGTTGAGCTCCTACAATGAGCAGTTCTTC. Translated, it gives CASSQVGGLSSYNEQFF. The genes are TRBV4-2 and TRBJ2-1, with 7 bases aligning to TRBD2. This CDR3 contains 17 residues. From germline, CDR1 is LGHNA and CDR2 YNFKEQ. The V and J ends lost 1 base and 0 bases, in that order; junction bases with no gene match: 6.

V usage is TRBV6-5 and J usage is TRBJ2-2; D might be TRBD2 (6 bases). V lost 4 bases, J lost 4 bases, and 7 bases lay in between. CDR3 length: 13 amino acids. CDR1 is MNHEY and CDR2 is SVGAGI in the germline V gene. The CDR3 spells CASSWGGTGELFF. The CDR3 coding sequence is TGTGCCAGCAGTTGGGGAGGCACCGGGGAGCTGTTTTTT.

The gene calls are TRBV18 and TRBJ2-2; 9 bases agree with TRBD1. CDR3 length: 16 amino acids. Germline CDR1 and CDR2: KGHSH and LQKENI. V was pared by 3 bases and J by 2 bases, with 4 bases of the junction left unmatched. CDR3 sequence: CASSPRQGGNTGELFF. The CDR3 region has the DNA TGTGCCAGCTCACCGAGACAGGGGGGTAACACCGGGGAGCTGTTTTTT.

The chain is built from TRBV4-1 and TRBJ1-2; possible D gene TRBD1, 5 bases. The CDR3 spans 15 residues. Germline CDR1 is MGHRA and CDR2 is YSYEKL. V lost 0 bases and J lost 3, with 11 bases in between. The DNA of the CDR3 is TGCGCCAGCAGCCAAGAACCCAGGGCGGACTATGGCTACACCTTC. This gives the protein CASSQEPRADYGYTF.

The chain recombines TRBV5-8 with TRBJ1-3; 7 bases line up with TRBD1. Germline CDR1 and CDR2: SGHTS and YDEGEE. CDR3 length: 14 residues. With V trimmed by 3 bases and J by 4 bases, 4 bases remained unmatched. CDR3 region: CASSWGQPGNTIYF. CDR3 nucleotides: TGTGCCAGCAGCTGGGGACAGCCGGGAAACACCATATATTTT.

V gene TRBV9 combines with J gene TRBJ1-6, with a tentative D call TRBD1 (5 bases). Germline lookup yields CDR1 SGDLS and CDR2 YYNGEE. Between the trimmed V and J ends, which lost 2 bases and 9 bases, there was a span of 15 bases. The CDR3 sequence is 15 residues long. CDR3 sequence (DNA): TGTGCCAGCAGCGTTGGGAGGGGTTCGGGTTCACCCCTCCACTTT. It is translated as CASSVGRGSGSPLHF.

The chain recombines TRBV5-1 with TRBJ2-3; TRBD2 matches at 16 bases. The V gene's germline CDR1 is SGHRS and CDR2 YFSETQ. CDR3 size: 18 residues. J lost 1 base, V lost 4 bases, and 6 bases had no gene match. This CDR3 reads CASSPGTSGGAGTDTQYF. DNA of the CDR3: TGCGCCAGCAGCCCTGGGACTAGCGGGGGGGCGGGCACAGATACGCAGTATTTT.

The J gene is TRBJ2-7, the V gene TRBV10-3; D remains ambiguous. Trimming took off 0 bases at V and 3 bases at J, with 9 bases between the two ends. This CDR3 comprises 14 residues. Germline CDR1 is ENHRY and CDR2 is SYGVKD. In nucleotides, the CDR3 is TGTGCCATCAGTGAGTCGATCCGGGTCTACGAGCAGTACTTC. Protein sequence: CAISESIRVYEQYF.

The chain couples TRBV2 to TRBJ2-7, with 7 bases that match TRBD2. This CDR3 spans 15 amino acids. CDR1 and CDR2 from the germline V gene are SNHLY and FYNNEI. With 6 bases clipped from V and 6 bases from J, the junction kept 14 bases outside the gene matches. The CDR3 DNA sequence: TGTGCCAGCAGGGAACTTTGGGGGGGGACGGGCGAGCAGTACTTC. Translating gives CASRELWGGTGEQYF. The full variable domain, completed using reference TRBV2 and TRBJ2-7, is EPEVTQTPSHQVTQMGQEVILRCVPISNHLYFYWYRQILGQKVEFLVSFYNNEISEKSEIFDDQFSVERPDGSNFTLKIRSTKLEDSAMYFCASRELWGGTGEQYFGPGTRLTVT.

The chain couples TRBV7-3 to TRBJ1-2; D unresolved. The CDR3 runs to 16 residues. Germline assignment: CDR1 SGHTA and CDR2 FQGTGA. The V gene lost 5 bases and the J gene lost 4 bases, with 20 bases spanning the gap. This chain's CDR3 is CASSGGVSGALYGYTF. The CDR3 DNA reads as TGTGCCAGCAGCGGCGGGGTCTCTGGTGCCCTCTATGGCTACACCTTC. Full variable domain (rest looked up from reference TRBV7-3 and TRBJ1-2): GAGVSQTPSNKVTEKGKYVELRCDPISGHTALYWYRQSLGQGPEFLIYFQGTGAADDSGLPNDRFFAVRPEGSVSTLKIQRTERGDSAVYLCASSGGVSGALYGYTFGSGTRLTVV.

V is TRBV2 and J is TRBJ2-2; 7 bases line up with TRBD1. Germline CDR1 reads SNHLY; CDR2 reads FYNNEI. This CDR3 has 11 residues. V shed 11 bases and J 7 bases; nucleotides not matched to a gene: 4. The CDR3, as DNA: TGTGCCGGGACAGTAAACGGGGAGCTGTTTTTT. This gives the protein CAGTVNGELFF.

The chain recombines TRBV23-1 with TRBJ1-5, with no clear D. TRBV23-1 counts as an open reading frame of uncertain function. There are 17 residues in the CDR3. The germline V and J ends were trimmed by 5 bases and 0 bases, with 17 bases remaining between them. The CDR3, as DNA: TGCGCCAGCAGTAAATGGGCATGGGCTTATAGCAATCAGCCCCAGCATTTT. Translation: CASSKWAWAYSNQPQHF.

This sequence joins TRBV29-1 and TRBJ2-3; D might be TRBD1 (5 bases). The CDR3 is made up of 12 amino acids. Trimming stripped 6 bases from V and 4 bases from J, with 11 bases between. Per germline, CDR1 SQVTM and CDR2 ANQGSEA. CDR3 bases: TGCAGCGTCGAGTGGGGCCCAGATACGCAGTATTTT. It specifies CSVEWGPDTQYF.

The chain couples TRBV15 to TRBJ2-2; 9 nucleotides match TRBD1. The V gene's germline CDR1 is LNHNV and CDR2 YYDKDF (reference sequence). The CDR3 runs to 16 residues. The V segment lost 8 bases and the J segment 2 bases; nucleotides outside the gene matches: 9. This chain's CDR3 is CATGTRDRDNTGELFF. DNA for the CDR3: TGTGCCACCGGTACCCGGGACAGGGATAACACCGGGGAGCTGTTTTTT.

V and J are TRBV7-3 and TRBJ1-1, with D tentatively TRBD1 (5 bases). The CDR3 runs 17 residues. V lost 5 bases to trimming and J lost 4 bases, with 23 bases between them. CDR1 is SGHTA and CDR2 is FQGTGA in the germline V gene. CDR3 sequence reads: CASSTRGGADPGTEAFF. The CDR3 DNA is TGTGCCAGCAGCACCCGGGGAGGGGCGGACCCGGGCACTGAAGCTTTCTTT.

This clone occurred a few times. This chain uses TRBV9 with TRBJ2-2; TRBD2 might be the D (5 bases). The CDR3 consists of 14 residues. Germline loops: CDR1 SGDLS, CDR2 YYNGEE. Trimming cost V 0 bases and J 7 bases, with 10 bases left between them. The CDR3 DNA sequence: TGTGCCAGCAGCGTAGCGTCGGGGATCGGGGAGCTGTTTTTT. This gives the protein CASSVASGIGELFF.

The genes are TRBV5-1 and TRBJ2-2, with TRBD2 identical over 8 bases. V lost 2 bases, J lost 0 bases, and 6 bases stayed unmatched. CDR1 SGHRS and CDR2 YFSETQ come from the germline V gene. This CDR3 contains 17 residues. The CDR3 DNA is TGCGCCAGCAGCTTAGGCCTAGCGGGTTCGAACACCGGGGAGCTGTTTTTT. Amino acid sequence: CASSLGLAGSNTGELFF.

In DNA, the CDR3 is TGTGCCAGCAGCACCCGACTAGCGTATGGGGACACCGGGGAGCTGTTTTTT. Amino acid sequence: CASSTRLAYGDTGELFF. The chain has TRBV5-4 and TRBJ2-2; 8 nucleotides match TRBD2. Germline values: CDR1 SGHNT, CDR2 YYREEE (reference sequence). The CDR3 contains 17 residues. The junction had 11 bases not matched to a gene; V was cut back by 4 bases and J by 3 bases.